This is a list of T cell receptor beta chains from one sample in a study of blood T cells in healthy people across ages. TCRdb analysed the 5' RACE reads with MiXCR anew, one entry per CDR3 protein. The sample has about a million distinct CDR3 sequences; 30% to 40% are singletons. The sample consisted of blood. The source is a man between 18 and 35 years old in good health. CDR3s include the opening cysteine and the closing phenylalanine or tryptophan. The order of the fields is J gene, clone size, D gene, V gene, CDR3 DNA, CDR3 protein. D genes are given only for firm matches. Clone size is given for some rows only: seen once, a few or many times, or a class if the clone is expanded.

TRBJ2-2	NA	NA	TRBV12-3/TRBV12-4	TGTGCCAGCAGACCGTCAGGAACAGGGGAGCTGTTTTTT	CASRPSGTGELFF
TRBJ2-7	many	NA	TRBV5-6	TGTGCCAGCAGCTCTACAGGGAGATACGAGCAGTACTTC	CASSSTGRYEQYF
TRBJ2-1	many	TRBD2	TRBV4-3	TGCGCCAGCAGCCAACGACTAGCAGACTACAATGAGCAGTTCTTC	CASSQRLADYNEQFF
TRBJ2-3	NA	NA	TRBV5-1	TGCACCAGCAGCATTAGACAGCCAGGGGATACGCAGTATTTT	CTSSIRQPGDTQYF
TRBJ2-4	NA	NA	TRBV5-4	TGTGCCAGCAGCTTGGAATCCGGACCTACCATTCAGTACTTC	CASSLESGPTIQYF
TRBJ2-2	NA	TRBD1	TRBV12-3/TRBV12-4	TGTGCCAGCACCCTTACCCCCGGGACAGGGTTTTCTCCCGGGGAGCTGTTTTTT	CASTLTPGTGFSPGELFF
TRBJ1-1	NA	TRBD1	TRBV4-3	TGCGCCAGCAGCCATCGTGGGACAGGGGGAACAGCTTTCTTT	CASSHRGTGGTAFF
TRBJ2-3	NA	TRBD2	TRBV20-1	TGCAGTGCCGTATCCGGGACTAGCGGGGGGATAGATACGCAGTATTTT	CSAVSGTSGGIDTQYF
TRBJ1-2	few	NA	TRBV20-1	TGCAGTGCTAGAGTGAATGGGTCCTATGGCTACACCTTC	CSARVNGSYGYTF
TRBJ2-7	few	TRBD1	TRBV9	TGTGCCAGCAGCCCGACAGGGGCGAGCTCCTACAATGAGCAGTACTTC	CASSPTGASSYNEQYF
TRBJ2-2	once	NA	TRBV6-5	TGTGCCAGCAGTCCCCAGGTTATTAACACCGGGGAGCTGTTTTTT	CASSPQVINTGELFF
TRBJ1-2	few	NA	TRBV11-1	TGTGCCAGCAGCTTAGCGGCGAAGGCTAACTATGGCTACACCTTC	CASSLAAKANYGYTF
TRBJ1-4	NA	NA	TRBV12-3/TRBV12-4	TGTGCCAGCAGCTCCCTGCCAGGGGTGTTATACGAAAAACTGTTTTTT	CASSSLPGVLYEKLFF
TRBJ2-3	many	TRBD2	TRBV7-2	TGTGCCAGCAGCTTAGTTCGGGGGGGGGGCACAGATACGCAGTATTTT	CASSLVRGGGTDTQYF
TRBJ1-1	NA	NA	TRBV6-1	TGTGCCAGCAGTGACAGGGGCATATTGAACACTGAAGCTTTCTTT	CASSDRGILNTEAFF
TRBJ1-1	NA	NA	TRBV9	TGTGCCAGCAGCGGAGTCCCGGTGGACACTGAAGCTTTCTTT	CASSGVPVDTEAFF
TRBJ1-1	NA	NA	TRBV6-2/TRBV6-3	TGTGCCAGCAGTTACTCGATCAAGAACACTGAAGCTTTCTTT	CASSYSIKNTEAFF
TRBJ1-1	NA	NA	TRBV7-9	TGTGCCAGCAGCCTAATAGAGAGGGTCGAAGCTTTCTTT	CASSLIERVEAFF
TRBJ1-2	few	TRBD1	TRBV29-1	TGCAGCGTTCCGACAGGGCTGACTGGCTACACCTTC	CSVPTGLTGYTF
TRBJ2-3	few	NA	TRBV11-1	TGTGCCAGCAGCCCACCTCTAATCCCCACCCGCACAGATACGCAGTATTTT	CASSPPLIPTRTDTQYF
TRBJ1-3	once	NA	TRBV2	TGTGCCAGCAATTCCCCACTTAACTCTGGAAACACCATATATTTT	CASNSPLNSGNTIYF
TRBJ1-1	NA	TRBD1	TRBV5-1	TGCGCCAGCAGCTTGGCACAGGGGGCTGGCGGCACTGAAGCTTTCTTT	CASSLAQGAGGTEAFF
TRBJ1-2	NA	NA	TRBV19	TGTGCCAGTAGTATGAACGGGAATGGGGGCTACACCTTC	CASSMNGNGGYTF
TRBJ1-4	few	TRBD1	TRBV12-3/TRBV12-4	TGTGCCAGCAGTCCCGGGACAGGGTGGGAAAAACTGTTTTTT	CASSPGTGWEKLFF